The T cell receptor beta chain described here comes from a study of T cells in Graves' hyperthyroidism and ophthalmopathy. V shed 6 bases, J shed 7 bases, and the junction held 6 bases outside the gene matches. The CDR3 has 13 residues. It was RNA transcripts that yielded the amplified TCR beta CDR3 regions. The TCR CDR3 was amplified in a first-round RT-PCR using the HTBI primer set. MiXCR, applied by TCRdb to the multiplex PCR reads, yields one record per CDR3 protein. The data show approximately 150,000 distinct CDR3 sequences, with about 9% seen just once and about 20% held by the top ten. This clonotype was seen repeatedly, ten times or more.

What was sequenced was blood. The origin of this receptor is a woman aged 18-29 years with Graves' hyperthyroidism that later progressed to Graves' ophthalmopathy. The rearrangement joins TRBV12-3 or TRBV12-4 to TRBJ2-5; 9 nucleotides agree with TRBD1. The CDR3 loop is CASSRTGDRTQYF. CDR3 in DNA: TGTGCCAGCAGCAGGACAGGGGACAGGACCCAGTACTTC.